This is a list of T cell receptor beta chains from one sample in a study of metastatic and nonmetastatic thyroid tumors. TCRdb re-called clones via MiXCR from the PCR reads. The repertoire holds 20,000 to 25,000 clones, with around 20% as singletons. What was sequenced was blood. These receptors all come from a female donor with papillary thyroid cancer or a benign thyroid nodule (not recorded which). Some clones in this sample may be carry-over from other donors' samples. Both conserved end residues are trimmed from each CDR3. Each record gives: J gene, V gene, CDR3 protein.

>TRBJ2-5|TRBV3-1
ASSRSGGMQETQY
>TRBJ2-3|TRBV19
ASSMAGGQDTQY
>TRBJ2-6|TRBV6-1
ASMKGQGGSGANVLT
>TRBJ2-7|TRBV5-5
ASTRGAPGSYEQY
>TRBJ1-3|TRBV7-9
ACSSPARGGITIY
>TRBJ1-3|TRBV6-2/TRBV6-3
ATRESSGNTIY
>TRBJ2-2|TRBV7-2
ASSFAGGPGGELF
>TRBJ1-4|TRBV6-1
ASRKQGTNEKLF
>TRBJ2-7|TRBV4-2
ASSRGQGLGEQY
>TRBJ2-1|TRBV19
ASSTSGGEQF
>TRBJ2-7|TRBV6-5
ASSYSKDSYYEQY
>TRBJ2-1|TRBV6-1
ASYRGVSYNEQF
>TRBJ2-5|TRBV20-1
SARGGASGQTRYQETQY
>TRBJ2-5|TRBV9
ASSLAGGGLQETQY
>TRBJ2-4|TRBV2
ASIRDYGNIQY
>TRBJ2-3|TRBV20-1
SARGGATGMGTDTQY
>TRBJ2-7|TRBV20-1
SAREGAEDPEQY
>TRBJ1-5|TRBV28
ASNMTQPQH
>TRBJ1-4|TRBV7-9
ASSSTGEREKLF
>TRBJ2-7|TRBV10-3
ANRICPIGNGVYQQY
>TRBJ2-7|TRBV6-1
ASSQDVNPTYEQY
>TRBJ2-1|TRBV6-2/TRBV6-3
ASSYSGGRGGLGEQF